The table lists the clone carrying this T cell receptor beta chain with a count of one. Authors' data handling: Reference gene primer amplification yielded estimated nucleated cell counts. Using immunoSEQ multiplex PCR, the repertoire was profiled, and TCRdb retains in-frame clones only, with some absent. V, J and clone size were drawn from that table, and D and trimming were deduced from the DNA. The sample comprises approximately 170,000 clones, under 90% of which are singletons, and 10% to 15% rests with the top ten. The record originates from a study of blood T cell repertoires in COVID-19. Study-level information: The analysed material was cDNA or gDNA that came from T cells, B-cell-depleted T cells, or PBMCs.

The V segment lost 7 bases and the J segment 3 bases; nucleotides outside the gene matches: 5. The CDR3 runs 13 residues. In germline, CDR1 is SQVTM, CDR2 ANQGSEA. The study drew participants aged about 18 to 95 years from 24 US areas. Clinical history reported by participants formed the basis on which cohorts were assigned. The material sequenced was PBMCs or T cells enriched from blood (not recorded which). The V and J genes are TRBV29-1 and TRBJ2-3, with TRBD1 matching 9 bases. This sequence originates from a man aged 45-60 years who had recovered from COVID-19. The CDR3 sequence: CSAATGGTDTQYF. CDR3 sequence (DNA): TGCAGCGCTGCGACAGGGGGTACAGATACGCAGTATTTT.